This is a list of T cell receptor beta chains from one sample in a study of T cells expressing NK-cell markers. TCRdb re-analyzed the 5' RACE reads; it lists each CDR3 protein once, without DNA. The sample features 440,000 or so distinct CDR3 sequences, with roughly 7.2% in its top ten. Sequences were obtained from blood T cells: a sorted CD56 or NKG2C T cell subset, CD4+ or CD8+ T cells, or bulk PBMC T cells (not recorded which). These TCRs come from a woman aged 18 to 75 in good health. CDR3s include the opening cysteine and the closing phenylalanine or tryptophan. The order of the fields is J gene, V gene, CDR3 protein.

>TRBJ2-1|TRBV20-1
CSAPDLGRNEQFF
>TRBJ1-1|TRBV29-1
CSVVGGTERDTEAFF
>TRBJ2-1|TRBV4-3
CASSSLARNEQFF
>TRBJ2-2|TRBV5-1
CASSFRGAQGSTGELFF
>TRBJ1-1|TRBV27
CASSSGGGLNTEAFF
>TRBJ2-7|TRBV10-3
CAISESKGGAYEQYF
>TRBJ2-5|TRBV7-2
CASSPHSPGGETQYF
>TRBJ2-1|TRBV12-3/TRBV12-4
CASISASGGYNEQFF
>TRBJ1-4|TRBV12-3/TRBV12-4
CASTLRRGNEKLFF
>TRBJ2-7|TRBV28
CASSFNVWGGNSYEQYF
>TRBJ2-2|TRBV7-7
CASSLALRTGELFF
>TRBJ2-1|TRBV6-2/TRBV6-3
CASSSLNEQFF
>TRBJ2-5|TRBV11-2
CASSLLNLQETQYF
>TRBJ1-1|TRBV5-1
CASSREATMNTEAFF
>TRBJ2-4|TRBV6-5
CASSYSTVAKNIQYF
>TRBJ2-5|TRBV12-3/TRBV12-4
CASSRGLAGGQETQYF
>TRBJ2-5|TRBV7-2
CASSGGVGETQYF
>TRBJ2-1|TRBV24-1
CATSVRTDNEQFF
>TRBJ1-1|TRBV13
CASSPTVENTEAFF
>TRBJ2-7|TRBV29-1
CSPRLAGYEQYF
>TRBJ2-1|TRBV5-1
CASSLVTPSARSYNEQFF
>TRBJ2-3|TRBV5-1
CASSLEGAGTTDTQYF
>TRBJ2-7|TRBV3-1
CASTNRGGFSYEQYF
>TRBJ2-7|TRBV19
CATSEHGSRDEQYF
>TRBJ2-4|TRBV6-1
CASSLRTGLPKNIQYF
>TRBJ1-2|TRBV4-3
CASSQDLLLGPTYGYTF
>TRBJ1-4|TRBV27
CASRAGTANEKLFF
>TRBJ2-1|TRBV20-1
CSAKRLAAWNEQFF
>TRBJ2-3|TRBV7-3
CASSLYRKTPGDTQYF
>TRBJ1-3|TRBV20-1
CSASPGQGAGNTIYF
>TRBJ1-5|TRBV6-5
CASSYFLDRYSNQPQHF
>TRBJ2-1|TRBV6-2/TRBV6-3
CASSEGLAGANNEQFF
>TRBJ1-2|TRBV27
CASGVWGNYGYTF
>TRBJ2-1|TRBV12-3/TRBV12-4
CASSLGAGGPPYNEQFF
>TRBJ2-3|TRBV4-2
CASSQEVRRDTQYF
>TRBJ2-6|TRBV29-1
CSVSVWGTGGYSGANVLTF
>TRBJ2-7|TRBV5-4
CASSSGLARHEQYF
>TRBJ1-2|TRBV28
CASSFNTYGYTF
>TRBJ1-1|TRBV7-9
CASGSRGTGSEAFF
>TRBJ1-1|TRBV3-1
CASSQSSEAFF
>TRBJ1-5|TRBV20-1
CSARDFASAPQHF
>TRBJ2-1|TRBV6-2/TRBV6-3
CASSYLSPNNEQFF
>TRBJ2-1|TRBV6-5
CATVSSYNEQFF
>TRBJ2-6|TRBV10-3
CAISEEHSGANVLTF
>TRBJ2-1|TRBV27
CASRPGSASGYNEQFF